This T cell receptor (beta chain) came from a study of blood T cell repertoires in COVID-19. Turning to the study itself: Researchers got acute and convalescent COVID-19 samples from the United States, Italy and Spain.

Trimming pared 2 bases from V and 1 base from J, leaving 14 bases between. From germline, CDR1 is SGHVS and CDR2 FQNEAQ. This CDR3 comprises 16 residues. As handled by the study authors: Researchers report that nucleated cell counts were estimated from reference gene primer amplification. Measured with immunoSEQ multiplex PCR; TCRdb has only the in-frame clones, and not every one. The DNA was the basis for D and trimming; V, J and clone size are from that table. The data hold 180,000 or so clones, with about 88% observed a single time. Those enrolled, adults aged 18 to 89 years, came from roughly 22 US areas. Categorization into cohorts depended on clinical history that participants reported.

The sequence was obtained from a human donor with acute COVID-19. The donor label of this sample is uncertain. J is TRBJ1-1 and V is TRBV7-8, with D perhaps TRBD1 (5 bases). The sample taken for sequencing was PBMCs or T cells enriched from blood (not recorded which). The CDR3 nucleotides are TGTGCCAGCAGCTTAACCAAGATCGACAGGAACACTGAAGCTTTCTTT. Translated, it gives CASSLTKIDRNTEAFF.